These 22 T cell receptor delta chains were sequenced from one sample in a study of delta chain sequences of gamma delta T cells. TCRdb re-called the 5' RACE reads via CATT. The sample includes fewer than 900 delta-chain clones, about 9.3% of them seen just once. The material sequenced was either unsorted cells or a sorted T cell fraction (not recorded which). The receptors originated from a human donor in good health.

Only a few counts were recorded for this clone. No V gene was called, though TRDJ1 was called as the J gene; TRDD3 is the table's D call, not checked against the DNA. CDR3 size: 14 residues. CDR3 amino acids: CAWPGGFYTDKLIF. DNA of the CDR3: TGTGCTTGGCCTGGGGGATTCTACACCGATAAACTCATCTTT.

This clone was seen a few times. The V gene lacks a call, and TRDJ1 is the J gene; the listed D gene, TRDD3, was not tested against the DNA. The length of the CDR3 is 31 residues. This CDR3 reads CAWIYSWGILMCFIVPYGEVGDEIYTDKLIF. The CDR3, as DNA: TGCGCTTGGATCTATTCTTGGGGGATACTGATGTGTTTCATTGTGCCGTACGGGGAGGTGGGGGACGAAATATACACCGATAAACTCATCTTT.

This clone was seen more than once but under ten times. A read error is likely here: a far larger clone is one base away. Within the sample, other DNA sequences also encode this same CDR3. The J gene is TRDJ1; the V gene was not called; the D segment call TRDD3 is taken from the table without a DNA check. The CDR3 is 19 amino acids. The CDR3 bases are TGTGCCTCTTGGGGGGGTTTCCTAACTGGGGGATACGTGACCGATAAACTCATCTTT. This encodes CASWGGFLTGGYVTDKLIF.

This clone has a handful of counts. This DNA translates differently at residue 12 from the TCRdb protein, which is that of a much larger clone; a read error is likely, and the protein shown is the DNA's own translation. Other DNA variants within this sample encode the same CDR3. The chain uses TRDV1 and TRDJ2; D possibly uses TRDD2 or TRDD3 (9 bases each). CDR1 and CDR2 from the germline V gene are TSWWSYY and QGS. Deletions cut 0 bases from V and 0 bases from J, with 29 bases between. The CDR3 has 23 residues. The DNA for the CDR3 is TGTGCTCTTGGGGAACTACCCTTCCTACGTCCCCGGGGGATACTCCCTTTGACAGCACAACTCTTCTTT. Translating it yields CALGELPFLRPRGILPLTAQLFF.

Concerning this clone itself: The amino acid sequence in TCRdb belongs to a much larger clone and departs from this DNA's translation at residue 7, likely a sequencing read error; the sequence shown is translated from the DNA. No V segment was called; the J segment is TRDJ4; TRDD3 is the table's D call, not checked against the DNA. This CDR3 contains 22 residues. The CDR3 sequence is CASFLSLGIVPSVGLTGGPLIF. DNA for the CDR3: TGTGCTTCGTTCCTATCTTTGGGGATTGTGCCTTCCGTCGGCTTAACTGGGGGACCCCTGATCTTT.

This clone was seen a few times. A J gene of TRDJ1 was called, though the V gene was not; the D call of TRDD3 is as the table states it, not checked on the DNA. The CDR3 spans 23 residues. CDR3 nucleotide sequence: TGTTCGGTCCGATCTTGGGGGCATTGTGCCTTCCCTAACGTGGGGGAATACACCGATAAACTCATCTTT. Translating gives CSVRSWGHCAFPNVGEYTDKLIF.

In the case of this clone: The translation of this DNA and the TCRdb protein of a much larger clone differ at residue 18, probably owing to a read error; the protein shown here is translated from the DNA. The chain is built from TRDV1 and TRDJ1, with 8 bases fitting TRDD3. The V and J ends lost 4 bases and 0 bases, in that order; junction bases with no gene match: 31. CDR1 and CDR2 (germline): TSWWSYY, QGS. The length of the CDR3 is 24 residues. CDR3 sequence: CALGGTQPSAILGAPYGDTDKLIF. Here the CDR3 DNA reads TGTGCTCTTGGGGGGACCCAGCCTTCCGCGATACTGGGGGCCCCCTACGGTGACACCGATAAACTCATCTTT.

The chain employs TRAV14/DV4 and TRDJ1; D possibly corresponds to TRDD3 (8 bases). The CDR3 has 24 amino acids. Germline CDR1 TSDPSYG, CDR2 QGSYDQQN (reference sequence). The CDR3 DNA sequence: TGTGCTCTGAGTGAGGGCCATTTTTTCCTACAAGAGTACTGGGGGGTGACCTACACCGATAAACTCATCTTT. Its protein product is CALSEGHFFLQEYWGVTYTDKLIF.

A note on this clone: The TCRdb record carries a much larger clone's protein, which differs from this DNA's translation at residue 22; a read error is the likely cause, and the protein listed here is the DNA translation. This chain links TRDV1 with TRDJ2, with 13 bases lining up with TRDD3. Germline V gene data show CDR1 as TSWWSYY and CDR2 as QGS. V trimming: 0 bases; J trimming: 12 bases; junction bases outside the gene matches: 28. The length of the CDR3 is 23 residues. CDR3 in amino acids: CALGELDFDYWGIRVLRSDKLFF. CDR3 DNA sequence: TGTGCTCTTGGGGAACTAGATTTTGATTACTGGGGGATACGCGTACTCAGATCCGATAAACTCTTCTTT.

In its sample, this clone ranks as medium-sized. This sequence joins TRDV1 and TRDJ1, with 13 bases fitting TRDD3. Germline V gene lookup returns CDR1 TSWWSYY and CDR2 QGS. This CDR3 comprises 21 residues. V dropped 0 bases and J dropped 1; count of bases not matched to a gene: 14. The CDR3 DNA follows: TGTGCTCTTGGGGAACTAAAACCTACGTCGTACTGGGGGATACGCACCGATAAACTCATCTTT. Its translation: CALGELKPTSYWGIRTDKLIF.

This clone was detected a few times. The chain links TRDV1 to TRDJ1; 12 bases are a match to TRDD3. The CDR3 extends over 19 amino acids. Germline V gene data show CDR1 as TSWWSYY and CDR2 as QGS. The ends lost 5 bases at V and 2 bases at J; junction bases unmatched: 15. The CDR3 nucleotides are TGTGCTCTTGGGAACTTCGGAAAGAACTGGGGGATACTAACCGATAAACTCATCTTT. It specifies CALGNFGKNWGILTDKLIF.

This clone was detected only a few times. A far larger clone is only one base removed, so a read error is likely. Other DNA sequences in the same sample also yield this CDR3. The rearrangement joins TRDV1 to TRDJ1; 12 bases line up with TRDD3. The CDR3 sequence is 21 residues long. J gave up 2 bases and V 2 bases, and 18 bases lay outside the gene matches. Germline loops: CDR1 TSWWSYY, CDR2 QGS. This CDR3 is CALGECSFPLYWGILTDKLIF. The CDR3 DNA follows: TGTGCTCTTGGGGAATGCTCCTTCCCGTTGTACTGGGGGATACTAACCGATAAACTCATCTTT.

As for this clone: A read error likely explains this, since a far larger clone differs by one base. Distinct nucleotide sequences in the sample also encode this CDR3. V and J are TRDV1 and TRDJ2; 11 bases are a match to TRDD3. This CDR3 comprises 23 residues. CDR1 and CDR2 from the germline V gene are TSWWSYY and QGS. Germline trimming cut 0 bases from V and 0 bases from J; bases unmatched to any gene: 18. CDR3 in amino acids: CALGELPFLRPWGILPLTAQLFF. CDR3 in DNA: TGTGCTCTTGGGGAACTACCCTTCCTACGCCCCTGGGGGATACTCCCTTTGACAGCACAACTCTTCTTT.

This clone was counted a few times. TCRdb's entry gives the protein of a much larger clone, which mismatches this DNA's translation at residue 18, likely from a read error; the protein reported here is translated from the DNA. CDR3 sequence reads: CALGESLETGGYARILTVQLFF. CDR3 in DNA: TGTGCTCTTGGGGAATCTTTGGAAACTGGGGGATACGCTCGGATTTTGACAGTACAACTCTTCTTT. The chain joins TRDV1 to TRDJ2, with TRDD3 matching over 13 bases. Germline-derived CDR1 and CDR2 are TSWWSYY and QGS. The CDR3 is 22 amino acids.

By share, this clone ranks as medium-sized. The CDR3 sequence is CALGLSCPPSIRKLWGITRYQYTDKLIF. The CDR3 nucleotides are TGTGCTCTTGGGTTATCCTGCCCCCCCTCAATCCGAAAACTCTGGGGGATAACTCGTTATCAGTACACCGATAAACTCATCTTT. J is TRDJ1 and V is TRDV1; 10 nucleotides match TRDD3. The germline V gene encodes CDR1 TSWWSYY and CDR2 QGS. The ends lost 5 bases at V and 0 bases at J; junction bases unmatched: 42. The CDR3 is 28 residues long.

The gene calls are TRDV1 and TRDJ2, with TRDD3 identical over 12 bases. The ends lost 4 bases at V and 0 bases at J; junction bases unmatched: 21. The germline V gene encodes CDR1 TSWWSYY and CDR2 QGS. The CDR3 length is 23 residues. The CDR3 spells CALGGASFPLYWGILPLTAQLFF. Here the CDR3 DNA reads TGTGCTCTTGGGGGGGCTTCCTTCCCGTTGTACTGGGGGATACTCCCTTTGACAGCACAACTCTTCTTT.

Comments on this clone: This likely came from a read error, as a far larger clone is one base away. The same CDR3 also results from other DNA sequences found in this sample. In DNA form, the CDR3 reads TGTGCTCTTGGGGAATCTTTGGAAACTGGGGGTTACGCTCGGATTTTGACAGCACAACTCTTCTTT. Its protein product is CALGESLETGGYARILTAQLFF. V and J are TRDV1 and TRDJ2; 8 bases are shared with TRDD3. V trimming: 2 bases; J trimming: 1 base; junction bases outside the gene matches: 21. CDR3 length: 22 residues. Germline CDR1 is TSWWSYY and CDR2 is QGS.

With respect to this clone: With only one base between it and a far larger clone, this is likely a read error. At the DNA level, this CDR3 is encoded by other sequences in the same sample as well. The chain couples TRDV1 to TRDJ2; 13 nucleotides align to TRDD3. CDR3 size: 24 residues. Germline V gene data show CDR1 as TSWWSYY and CDR2 as QGS. In DNA, the CDR3 is TGTGCTCTTGGGGAGACCTTTTCCCCCCACGGGTACTGGGGGATACGCGTTCTGACAGCACAACTCTTCTTC. As protein: CALGETFSPHGYWGIRVLTAQLFF.

Notes on this clone: The amino acid sequence in TCRdb belongs to a much larger clone and departs from this DNA's translation at residue 9, likely a sequencing read error; the sequence shown is translated from the DNA. The V and J genes are TRDV2 and TRDJ1; D might be TRDD3 (6 bases). With 3 bases removed from V and 0 bases from J, the gap between germline ends came to 19 bases. The CDR3 loop spans 17 amino acids. Germline CDR1 reads GEAIGNYY; CDR2 reads EKD. The CDR3 bases are TGTGCCTGTGACCCAGTGGGCACTAGGGGATACACCGATAAACTCATCTTT. It specifies CACDPVGTRGYTDKLIF.

On this clone itself: This is likely an artifact of a read error, given a far larger clone one base away. In the same sample, other DNA sequences code for this CDR3. The rearrangement links TRDV1 to TRDJ1; 8 positions match TRDD3. From germline, CDR1 is TSWWSYY and CDR2 QGS. The CDR3 runs 20 residues. In DNA, the CDR3 is TGTGCTCTTGGGAACTTCGGAAAGAACTGGGGGGTGACCTACACCGATAAGCTCATCTTT. This encodes CALGNFGKNWGVTYTDKLIF.

Within the sample, this clone is medium-sized (0.01 to 0.1%). The chain employs TRDV2 and TRDJ1; 9 bases agree with TRDD3. This CDR3 spans 17 amino acids. Per germline, CDR1 GEAIGNYY and CDR2 EKD. The J segment lost 1 base and the V segment lost 3 bases, leaving 11 bases of the junction unmatched. CDR3 region: CACDPLLGDPRTDKLIF. DNA of the CDR3: TGTGCCTGTGACCCTCTACTGGGGGACCCCCGCACCGATAAACTCATCTTT.

Details on this clone: The translation of this DNA and the TCRdb protein of a much larger clone differ at residue 11, probably owing to a read error; the protein shown here is translated from the DNA. This chain uses TRDV1 with TRDJ2, with 11 positions matching TRDD3. V dropped 0 bases and J dropped 0; count of bases not matched to a gene: 18. Germline CDR1 reads TSWWSYY; CDR2 reads QGS. CDR3 size: 23 residues. CDR3 DNA sequence: TGTGCTCTTGGGGAACTACCCTTCCTACGTTCCTGGGGGATACTCCCTTTGACAGCACAACTCTTCTTT. It specifies CALGELPFLRSWGILPLTAQLFF.